Detailed here is one T cell receptor beta chain. The sample comes from a study of shared clonotypes between healthy human individuals. Profiled with immunoSEQ multiplex PCR; TCRdb holds only in-frame clones, not every one. The sample comprises more than 600,000 clones, roughly 94% of which are singletons, and 20% to 25% rests with the top ten. Germline V lookup: CDR1 SGHRS, CDR2 YFSETQ. The CDR3 contains 14 residues. V was trimmed by 4 bases and J by 2 bases, leaving 13 bases between them. CD45RO negativity and positive selection for CCR7 defined naive CD8 cells, a population that excluded terminally differentiated effector memory CD45RA+ cells.

The sequenced sample consisted of naive CD8+ T cells sorted from blood. This clonotype was sampled from a man aged 25-45 years in good health. J is TRBJ2-7 and V is TRBV5-1; D might be TRBD2 (6 bases). The CDR3 DNA reads as TGCGCCAGCAGCCCGGGGGACGGTCCCTACGAGCAGTACTTC. Protein product: CASSPGDGPYEQYF.